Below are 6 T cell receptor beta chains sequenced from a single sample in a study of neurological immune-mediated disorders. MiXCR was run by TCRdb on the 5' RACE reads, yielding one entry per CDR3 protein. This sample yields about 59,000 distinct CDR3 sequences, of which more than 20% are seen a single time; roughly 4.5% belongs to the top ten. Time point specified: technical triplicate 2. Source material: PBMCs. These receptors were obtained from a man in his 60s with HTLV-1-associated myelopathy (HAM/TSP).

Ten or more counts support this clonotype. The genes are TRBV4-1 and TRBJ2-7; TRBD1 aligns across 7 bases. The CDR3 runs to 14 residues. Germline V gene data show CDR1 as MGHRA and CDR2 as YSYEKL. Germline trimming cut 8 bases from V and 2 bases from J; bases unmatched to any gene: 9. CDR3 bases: TGCGCCAGCCGCACACGACAGGGACCCTACGAGCAGTACTTC. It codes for CASRTRQGPYEQYF.

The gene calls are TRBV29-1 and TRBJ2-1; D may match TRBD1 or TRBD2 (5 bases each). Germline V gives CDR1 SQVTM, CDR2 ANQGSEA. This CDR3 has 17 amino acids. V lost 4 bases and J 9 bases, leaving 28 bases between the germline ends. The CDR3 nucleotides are TGCAGCGTTGGGGGACGAATAGAGGGGTTCGGTCGAGGTGAGCAGTTCTTC. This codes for CSVGGRIEGFGRGEQFF.

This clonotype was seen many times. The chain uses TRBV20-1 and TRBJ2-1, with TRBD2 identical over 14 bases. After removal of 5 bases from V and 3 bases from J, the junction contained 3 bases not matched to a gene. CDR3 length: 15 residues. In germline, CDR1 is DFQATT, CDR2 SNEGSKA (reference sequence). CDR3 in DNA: TGCAGTGCTCCTGGACTAGCGGGAGGCTACAATGAGCAGTTCTTC. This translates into CSAPGLAGGYNEQFF.

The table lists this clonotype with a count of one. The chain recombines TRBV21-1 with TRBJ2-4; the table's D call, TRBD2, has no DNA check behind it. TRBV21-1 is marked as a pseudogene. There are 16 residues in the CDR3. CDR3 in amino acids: CASRFGGRKIGSIQYF. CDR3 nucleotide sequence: TGTGCCAGCCGCTTCGGGGGGAGGAAGATCGGGAGCATTCAGTACTTC.

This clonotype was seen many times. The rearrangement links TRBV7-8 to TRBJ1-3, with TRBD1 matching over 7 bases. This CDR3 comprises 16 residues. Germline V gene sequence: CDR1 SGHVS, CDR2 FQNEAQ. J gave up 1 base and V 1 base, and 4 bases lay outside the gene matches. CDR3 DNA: TGTGCCAGCAGCTTAGGACTACAGGGGTCTGGAAACACCATATATTTT. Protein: CASSLGLQGSGNTIYF.

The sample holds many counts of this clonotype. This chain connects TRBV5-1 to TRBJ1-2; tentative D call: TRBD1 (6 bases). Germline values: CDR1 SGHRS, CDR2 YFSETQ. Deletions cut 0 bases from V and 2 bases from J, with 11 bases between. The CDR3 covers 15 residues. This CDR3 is CASSLGRGRNYGYTF. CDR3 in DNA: TGCGCCAGCAGCTTGGGCCGGGGGCGAAACTATGGCTACACCTTC.